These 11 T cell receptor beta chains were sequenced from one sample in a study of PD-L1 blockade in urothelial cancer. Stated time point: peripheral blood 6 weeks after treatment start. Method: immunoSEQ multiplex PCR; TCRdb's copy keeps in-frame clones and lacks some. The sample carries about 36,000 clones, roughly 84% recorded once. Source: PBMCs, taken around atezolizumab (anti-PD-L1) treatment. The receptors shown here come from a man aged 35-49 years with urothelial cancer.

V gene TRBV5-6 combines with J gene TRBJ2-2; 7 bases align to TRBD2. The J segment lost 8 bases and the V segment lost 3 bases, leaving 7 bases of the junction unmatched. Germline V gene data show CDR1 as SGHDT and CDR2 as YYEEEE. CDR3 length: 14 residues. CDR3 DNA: TGTGCCAGCAGCTGGCGGGGGAGACCGGGGGAGCTGTTTTTT. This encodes CASSWRGRPGELFF.

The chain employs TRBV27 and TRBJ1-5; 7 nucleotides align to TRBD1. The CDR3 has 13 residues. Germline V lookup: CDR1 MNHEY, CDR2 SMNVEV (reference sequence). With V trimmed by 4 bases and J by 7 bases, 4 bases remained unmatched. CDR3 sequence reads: CASSSDRAQPQHF. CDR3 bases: TGTGCCAGCAGTTCTGACAGGGCCCAGCCCCAGCATTTT.

The CDR3 sequence: CASSHGLYTDTQYF. The CDR3, as DNA: TGCGCCAGCAGCCACGGACTATACACAGATACGCAGTATTTT. The chain has TRBV4-1 and TRBJ2-3; D perhaps matches TRBD2 (6 bases). This CDR3 region has 14 residues. CDR1 is MGHRA and CDR2 is YSYEKL in the germline V gene. Trimming removed 3 bases from V and 2 bases from J, with 9 bases in between.

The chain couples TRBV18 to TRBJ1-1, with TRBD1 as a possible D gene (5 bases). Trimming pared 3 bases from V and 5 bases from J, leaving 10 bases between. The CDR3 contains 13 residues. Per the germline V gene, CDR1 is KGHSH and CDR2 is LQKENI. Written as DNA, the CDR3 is TGTGCCAGCTCACCGGCGGGGCAAACTGAAGCTTTCTTT. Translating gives CASSPAGQTEAFF.

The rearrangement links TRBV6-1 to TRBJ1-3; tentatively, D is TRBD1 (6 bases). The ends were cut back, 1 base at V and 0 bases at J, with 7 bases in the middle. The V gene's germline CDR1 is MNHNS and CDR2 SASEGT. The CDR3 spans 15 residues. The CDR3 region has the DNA TGTGCCAGCAGTGAAGTCAGGGGCTCTGGAAACACCATATATTTT. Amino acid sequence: CASSEVRGSGNTIYF.

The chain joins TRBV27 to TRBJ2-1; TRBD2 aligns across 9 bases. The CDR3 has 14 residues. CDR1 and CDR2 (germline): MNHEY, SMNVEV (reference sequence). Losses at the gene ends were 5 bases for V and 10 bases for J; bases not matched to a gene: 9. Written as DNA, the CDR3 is TGTGCCAGCAGTACCGGGACTAGCTCCGGCGAGCAGTTCTTC. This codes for CASSTGTSSGEQFF.

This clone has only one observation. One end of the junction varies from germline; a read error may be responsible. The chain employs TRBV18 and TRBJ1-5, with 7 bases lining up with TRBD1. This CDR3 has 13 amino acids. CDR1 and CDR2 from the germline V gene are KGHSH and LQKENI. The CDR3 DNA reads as TGTGCCAGCTCTCCACAGGGGTACCAGCCCCAGCATTTT. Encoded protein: CASSPQGYQPQHF.

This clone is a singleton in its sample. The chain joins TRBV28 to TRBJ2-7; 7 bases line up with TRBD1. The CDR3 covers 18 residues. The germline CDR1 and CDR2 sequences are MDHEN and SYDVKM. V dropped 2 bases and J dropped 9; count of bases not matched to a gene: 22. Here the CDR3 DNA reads TGTGCCAGCAGTTTAAGACAGGGATCCCTGAACGGCATTGGTTGGCAGTACTTC. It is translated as CASSLRQGSLNGIGWQYF. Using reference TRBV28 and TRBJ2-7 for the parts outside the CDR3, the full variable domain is DVKVTQSSRYLVKRTGEKVFLECVQDMDHENMFWYRQDPGLGLRLIYFSYDVKMKEKGDIPEGYSVSREKKERFSLILESASTNQTSMYLCASSLRQGSLNGIGWQYFGPGTRLTVT.

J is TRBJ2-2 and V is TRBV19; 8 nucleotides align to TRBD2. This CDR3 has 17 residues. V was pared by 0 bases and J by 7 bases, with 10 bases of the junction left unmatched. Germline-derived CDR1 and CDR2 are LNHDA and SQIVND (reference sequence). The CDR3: CASSIDRVSGTDGELFF. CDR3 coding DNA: TGTGCCAGTAGTATAGATCGGGTTAGCGGGACTGACGGGGAGCTGTTTTTT.

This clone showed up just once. This CDR3 reads CASTGRGRELNEQFF. CDR3 nucleotides: TGTGCCAGCACGGGTCGGGGGCGGGAGCTCAATGAGCAGTTCTTC. The chain combines TRBV6-6 with TRBJ2-1, with D perhaps TRBD2 (7 bases). V lost 7 bases, J lost 6 bases, and 19 bases lay in between. The CDR3 totals 15 residues. The germline gives CDR1 MNHNY, CDR2 SVGAGI (reference sequence).

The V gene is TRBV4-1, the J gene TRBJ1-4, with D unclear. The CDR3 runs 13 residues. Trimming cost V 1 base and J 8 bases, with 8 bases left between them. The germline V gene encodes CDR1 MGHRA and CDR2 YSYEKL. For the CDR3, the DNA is TGCGCCAGCAGCCAAGGAGTGAAGGAAAAACTGTTTTTT. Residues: CASSQGVKEKLFF.